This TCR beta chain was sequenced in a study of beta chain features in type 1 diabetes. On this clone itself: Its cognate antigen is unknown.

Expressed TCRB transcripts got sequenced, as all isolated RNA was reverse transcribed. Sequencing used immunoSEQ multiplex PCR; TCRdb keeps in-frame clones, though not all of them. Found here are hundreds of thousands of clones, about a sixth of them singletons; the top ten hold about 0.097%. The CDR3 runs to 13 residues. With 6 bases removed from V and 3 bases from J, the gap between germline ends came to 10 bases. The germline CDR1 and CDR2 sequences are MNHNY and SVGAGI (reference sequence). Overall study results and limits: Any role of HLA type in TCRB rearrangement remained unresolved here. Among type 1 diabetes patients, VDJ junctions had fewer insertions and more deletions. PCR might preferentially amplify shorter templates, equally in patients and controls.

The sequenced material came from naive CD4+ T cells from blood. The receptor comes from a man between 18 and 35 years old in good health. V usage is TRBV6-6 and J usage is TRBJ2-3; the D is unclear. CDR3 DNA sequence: TGTGCCAGCAGCCCGAGGAGAACAGATACGCAGTATTTT. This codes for CASSPRRTDTQYF.